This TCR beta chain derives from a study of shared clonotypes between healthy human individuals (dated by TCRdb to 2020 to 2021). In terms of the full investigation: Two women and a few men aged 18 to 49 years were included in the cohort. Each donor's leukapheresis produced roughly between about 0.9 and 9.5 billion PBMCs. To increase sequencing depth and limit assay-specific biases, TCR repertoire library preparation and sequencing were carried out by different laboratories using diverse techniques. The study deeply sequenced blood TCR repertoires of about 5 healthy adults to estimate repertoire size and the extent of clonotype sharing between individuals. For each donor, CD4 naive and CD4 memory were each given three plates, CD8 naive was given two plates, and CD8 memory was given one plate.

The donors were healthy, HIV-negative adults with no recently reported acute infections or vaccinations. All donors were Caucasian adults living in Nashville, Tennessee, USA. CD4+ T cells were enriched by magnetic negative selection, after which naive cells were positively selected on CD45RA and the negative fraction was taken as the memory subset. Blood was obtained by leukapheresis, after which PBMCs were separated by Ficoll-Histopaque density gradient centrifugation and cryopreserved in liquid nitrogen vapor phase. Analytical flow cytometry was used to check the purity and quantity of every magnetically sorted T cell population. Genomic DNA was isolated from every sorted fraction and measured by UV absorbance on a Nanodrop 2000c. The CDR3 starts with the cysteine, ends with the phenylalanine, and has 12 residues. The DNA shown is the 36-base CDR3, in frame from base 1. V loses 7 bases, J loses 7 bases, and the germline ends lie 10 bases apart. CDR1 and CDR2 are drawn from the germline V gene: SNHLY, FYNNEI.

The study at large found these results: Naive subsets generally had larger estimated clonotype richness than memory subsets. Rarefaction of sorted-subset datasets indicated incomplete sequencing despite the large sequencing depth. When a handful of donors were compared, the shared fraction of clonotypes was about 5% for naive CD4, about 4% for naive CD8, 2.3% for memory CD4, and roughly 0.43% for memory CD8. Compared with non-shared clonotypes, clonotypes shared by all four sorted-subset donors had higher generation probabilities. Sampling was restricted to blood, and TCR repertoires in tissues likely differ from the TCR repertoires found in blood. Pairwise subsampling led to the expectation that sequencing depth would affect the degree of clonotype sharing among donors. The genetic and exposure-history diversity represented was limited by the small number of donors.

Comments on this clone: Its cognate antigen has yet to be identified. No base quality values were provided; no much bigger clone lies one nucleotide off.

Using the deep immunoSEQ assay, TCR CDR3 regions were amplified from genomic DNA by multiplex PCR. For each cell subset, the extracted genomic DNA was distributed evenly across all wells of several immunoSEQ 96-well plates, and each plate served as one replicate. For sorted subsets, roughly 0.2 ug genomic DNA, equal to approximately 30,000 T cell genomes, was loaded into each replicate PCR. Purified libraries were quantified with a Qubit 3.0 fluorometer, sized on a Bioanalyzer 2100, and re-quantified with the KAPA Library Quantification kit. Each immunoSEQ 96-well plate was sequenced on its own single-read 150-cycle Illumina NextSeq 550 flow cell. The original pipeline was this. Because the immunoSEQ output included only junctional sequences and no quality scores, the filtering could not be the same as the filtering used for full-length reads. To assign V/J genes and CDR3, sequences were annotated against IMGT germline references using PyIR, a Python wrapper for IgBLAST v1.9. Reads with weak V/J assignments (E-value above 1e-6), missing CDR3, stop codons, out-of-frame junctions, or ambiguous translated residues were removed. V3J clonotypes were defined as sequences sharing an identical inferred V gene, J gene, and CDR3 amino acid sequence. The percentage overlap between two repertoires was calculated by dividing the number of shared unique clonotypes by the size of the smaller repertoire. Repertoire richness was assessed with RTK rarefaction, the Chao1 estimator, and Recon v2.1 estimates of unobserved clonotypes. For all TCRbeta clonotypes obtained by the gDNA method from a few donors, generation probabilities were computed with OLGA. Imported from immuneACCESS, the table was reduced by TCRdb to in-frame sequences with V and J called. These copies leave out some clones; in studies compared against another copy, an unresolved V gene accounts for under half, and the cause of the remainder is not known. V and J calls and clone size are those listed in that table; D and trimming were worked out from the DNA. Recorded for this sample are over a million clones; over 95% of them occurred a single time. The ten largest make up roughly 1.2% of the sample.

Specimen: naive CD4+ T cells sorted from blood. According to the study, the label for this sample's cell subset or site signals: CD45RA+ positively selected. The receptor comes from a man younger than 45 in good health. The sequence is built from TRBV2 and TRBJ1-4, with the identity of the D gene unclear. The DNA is TGTGCCAGCACCCCTTGGGGTGAAAAACTGTTTTTT. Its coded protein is CASTPWGEKLFF.